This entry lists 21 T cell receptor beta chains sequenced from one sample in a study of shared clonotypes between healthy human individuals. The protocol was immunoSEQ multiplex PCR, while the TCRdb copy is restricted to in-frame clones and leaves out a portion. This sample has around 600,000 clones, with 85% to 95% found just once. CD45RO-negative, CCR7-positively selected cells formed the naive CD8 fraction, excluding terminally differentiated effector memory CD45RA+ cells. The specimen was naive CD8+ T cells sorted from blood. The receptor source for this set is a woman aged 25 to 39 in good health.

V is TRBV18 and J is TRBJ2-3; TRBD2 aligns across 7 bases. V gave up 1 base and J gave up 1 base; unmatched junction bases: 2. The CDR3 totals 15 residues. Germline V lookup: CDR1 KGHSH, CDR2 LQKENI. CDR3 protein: CASSPLGGGTDTQYF. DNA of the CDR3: TGTGCCAGCTCACCACTTGGGGGGGGCACAGATACGCAGTATTTT.

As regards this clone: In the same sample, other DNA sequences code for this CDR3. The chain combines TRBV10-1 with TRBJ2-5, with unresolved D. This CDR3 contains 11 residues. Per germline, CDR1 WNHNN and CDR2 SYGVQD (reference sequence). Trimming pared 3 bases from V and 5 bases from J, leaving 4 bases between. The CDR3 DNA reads TGCGCCAGCAGTGAAGGGGAGACCCAGTACTTC. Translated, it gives CASSEGETQYF.

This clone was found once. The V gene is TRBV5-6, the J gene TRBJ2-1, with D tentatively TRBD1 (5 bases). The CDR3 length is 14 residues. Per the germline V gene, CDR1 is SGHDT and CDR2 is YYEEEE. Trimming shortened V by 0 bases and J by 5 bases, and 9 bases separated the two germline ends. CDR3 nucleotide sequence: TGTGCCAGCAGCTTGGCCGTACAGGACAATGAGCAGTTCTTC. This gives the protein CASSLAVQDNEQFF. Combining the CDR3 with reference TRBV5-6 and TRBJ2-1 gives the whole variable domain DAGVTQSPTHLIKTRGQQVTLRCSPKSGHDTVSWYQQALGQGPQFIFQYYEEEERQRGNFPDRFSGHQFPNYSSELNVNALLLGDSALYLCASSLAVQDNEQFFGPGTRLTVL.

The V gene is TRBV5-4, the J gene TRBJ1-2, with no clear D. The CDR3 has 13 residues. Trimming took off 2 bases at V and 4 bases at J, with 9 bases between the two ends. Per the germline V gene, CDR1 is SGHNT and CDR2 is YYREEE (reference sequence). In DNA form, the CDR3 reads TGTGCCAGCAGCTTTAGGACGTCCTATGGCTACACCTTC. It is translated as CASSFRTSYGYTF.

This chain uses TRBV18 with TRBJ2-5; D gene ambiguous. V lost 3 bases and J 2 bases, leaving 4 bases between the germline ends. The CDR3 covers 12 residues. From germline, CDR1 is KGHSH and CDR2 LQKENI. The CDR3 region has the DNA TGTGCCAGCTCACCGGAACAAGAGACCCAGTACTTC. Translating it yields CASSPEQETQYF.

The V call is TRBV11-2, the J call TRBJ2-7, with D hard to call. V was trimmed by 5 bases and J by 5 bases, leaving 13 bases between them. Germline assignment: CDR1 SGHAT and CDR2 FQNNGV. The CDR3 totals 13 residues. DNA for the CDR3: TGTGCCAGCAGCCGGATTTTCGTAGACGAGCAGTACTTC. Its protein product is CASSRIFVDEQYF.

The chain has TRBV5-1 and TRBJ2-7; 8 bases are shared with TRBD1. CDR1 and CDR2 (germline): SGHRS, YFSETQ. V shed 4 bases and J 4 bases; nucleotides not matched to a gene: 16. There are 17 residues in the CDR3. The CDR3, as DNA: TGCGCCAGCAGCCCGCGACCTGGGCAGGGGGCGTGGTACGAGCAGTACTTC. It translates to CASSPRPGQGAWYEQYF. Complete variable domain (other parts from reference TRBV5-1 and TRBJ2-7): KAGVTQTPRYLIKTRGQQVTLSCSPISGHRSVSWYQQTPGQGLQFLFEYFSETQRNKGNFPGRFSGRQFSNSRSEMNVSTLELGDSALYLCASSPRPGQGAWYEQYFGPGTRLTVT.

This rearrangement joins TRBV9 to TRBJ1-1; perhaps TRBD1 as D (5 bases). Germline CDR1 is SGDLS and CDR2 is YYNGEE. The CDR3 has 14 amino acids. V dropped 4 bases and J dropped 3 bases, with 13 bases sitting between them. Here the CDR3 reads CASSSWEGDTEAFF. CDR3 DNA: TGTGCCAGCAGCAGTTGGGAAGGGGACACTGAAGCTTTCTTT. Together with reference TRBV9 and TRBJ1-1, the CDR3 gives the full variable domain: DSGVTQTPKHLITATGQRVTLRCSPRSGDLSVYWYQQSLDQGLQFLIQYYNGEERAKGNILERFSAQQFPDLHSELNLSSLELGDSALYFCASSSWEGDTEAFFGQGTRLTVV.

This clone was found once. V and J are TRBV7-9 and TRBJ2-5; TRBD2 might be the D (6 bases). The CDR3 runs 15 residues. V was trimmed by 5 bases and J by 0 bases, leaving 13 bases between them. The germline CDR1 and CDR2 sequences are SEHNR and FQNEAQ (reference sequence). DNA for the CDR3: TGTGCCAGCAGCCCCTGGGAGGCAGACCAAGAGACCCAGTACTTC. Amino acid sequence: CASSPWEADQETQYF. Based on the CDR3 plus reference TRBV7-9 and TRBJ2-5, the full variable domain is DTGVSQNPRHKITKRGQNVTFRCDPISEHNRLYWYRQTLGQGPEFLTYFQNEAQLEKSRLLSDRFSAERPKGSFSTLEIQRTEQGDSAMYLCASSPWEADQETQYFGPGTRLLVL.

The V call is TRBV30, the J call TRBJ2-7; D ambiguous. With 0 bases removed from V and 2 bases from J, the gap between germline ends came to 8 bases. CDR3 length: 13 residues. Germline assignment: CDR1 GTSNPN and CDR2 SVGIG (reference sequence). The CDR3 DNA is TGTGCCTGGAGTGTTGGCGATACCTACGAGCAGTACTTC. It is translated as CAWSVGDTYEQYF.

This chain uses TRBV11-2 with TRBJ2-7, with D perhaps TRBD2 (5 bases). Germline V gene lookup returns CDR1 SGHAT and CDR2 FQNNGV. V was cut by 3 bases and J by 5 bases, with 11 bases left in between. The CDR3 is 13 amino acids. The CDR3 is CASSFREGNEQYF. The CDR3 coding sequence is TGTGCCAGCAGCTTTCGGGAAGGGAACGAGCAGTACTTC.

The CDR3, as DNA: TGTGCCAGCAGCGTAGCAGAGGTTGGTAGCGGCAACACAGATACGCAGTATTTT. The encoded protein is CASSVAEVGSGNTDTQYF. The gene calls are TRBV9 and TRBJ2-3, with D perhaps matching TRBD2 (6 bases). The germline V gene encodes CDR1 SGDLS and CDR2 YYNGEE. The CDR3 spans 18 residues. V dropped 0 bases and J dropped 2 bases, with 19 bases sitting between them.

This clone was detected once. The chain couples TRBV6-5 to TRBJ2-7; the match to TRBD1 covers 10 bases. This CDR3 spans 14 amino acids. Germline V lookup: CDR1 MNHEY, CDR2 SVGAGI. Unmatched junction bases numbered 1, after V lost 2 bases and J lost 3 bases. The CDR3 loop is CASSYRTGGYEQYF. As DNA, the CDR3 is TGTGCCAGCAGTTACCGGACAGGGGGCTACGAGCAGTACTTC.

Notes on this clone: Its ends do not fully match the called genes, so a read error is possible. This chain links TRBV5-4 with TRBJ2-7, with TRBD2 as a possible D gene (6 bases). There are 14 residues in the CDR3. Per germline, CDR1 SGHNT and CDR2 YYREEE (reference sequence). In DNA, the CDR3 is TGTGCCAGCAGTTTGGGGGAGGCTTCCTACGAGCAGTACTTC. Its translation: CASSLGEASYEQYF.

This CDR3 reads CASTGLAAGEQFF. The CDR3 region has the DNA TGTGCCAGTACCGGACTAGCGGCGGGTGAGCAGTTCTTC. The chain links TRBV19 to TRBJ2-1, with 10 bases that match TRBD2. In germline, CDR1 is LNHDA, CDR2 SQIVND (reference sequence). Germline trimming cut 7 bases from V and 9 bases from J; bases unmatched to any gene: 6. The CDR3 is made up of 13 amino acids.

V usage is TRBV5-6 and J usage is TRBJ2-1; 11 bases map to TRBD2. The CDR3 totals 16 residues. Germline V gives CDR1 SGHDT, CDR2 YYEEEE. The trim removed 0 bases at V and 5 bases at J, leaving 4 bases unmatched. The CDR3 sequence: CASSLGLAGGNNEQFF. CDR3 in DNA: TGTGCCAGCAGCTTGGGTCTAGCGGGAGGCAACAATGAGCAGTTCTTC.

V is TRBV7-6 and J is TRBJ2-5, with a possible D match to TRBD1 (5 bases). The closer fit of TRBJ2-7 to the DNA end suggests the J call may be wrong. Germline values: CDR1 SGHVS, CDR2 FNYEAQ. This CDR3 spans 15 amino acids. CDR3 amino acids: CASSSRARDSYEQYF. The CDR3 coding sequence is TGTGCCAGCAGCTCCAGGGCTAGGGATTCGTACGAGCAGTACTTC.

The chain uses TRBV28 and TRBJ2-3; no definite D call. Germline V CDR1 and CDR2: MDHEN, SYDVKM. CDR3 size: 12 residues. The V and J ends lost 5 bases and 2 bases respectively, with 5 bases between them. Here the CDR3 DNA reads TGTGCCAGCAGTCTAGACACAGATACGCAGTATTTT. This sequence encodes CASSLDTDTQYF.

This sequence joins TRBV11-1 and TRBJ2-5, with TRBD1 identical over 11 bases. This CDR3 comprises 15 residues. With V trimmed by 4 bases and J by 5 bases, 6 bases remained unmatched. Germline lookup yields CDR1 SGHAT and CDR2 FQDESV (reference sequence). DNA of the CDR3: TGTGCCAGCAGCTCGCTGGGACAGGGGGGGGAGACCCAGTACTTC. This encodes CASSSLGQGGETQYF.

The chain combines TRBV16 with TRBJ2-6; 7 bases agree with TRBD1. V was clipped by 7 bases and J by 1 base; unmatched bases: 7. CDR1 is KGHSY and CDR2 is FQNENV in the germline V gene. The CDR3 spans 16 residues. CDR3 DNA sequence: TGTGCCAGCACGCCCAACAGGGGTTCTGGGGCCAACGTCCTGACTTTC. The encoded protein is CASTPNRGSGANVLTF.

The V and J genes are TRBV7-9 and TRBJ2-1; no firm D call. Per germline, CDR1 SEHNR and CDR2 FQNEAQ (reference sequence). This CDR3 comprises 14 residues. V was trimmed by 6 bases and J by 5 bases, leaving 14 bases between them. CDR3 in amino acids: CASRSGSANNEQFF. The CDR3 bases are TGTGCCAGCAGATCCGGGTCTGCAAACAATGAGCAGTTCTTC.